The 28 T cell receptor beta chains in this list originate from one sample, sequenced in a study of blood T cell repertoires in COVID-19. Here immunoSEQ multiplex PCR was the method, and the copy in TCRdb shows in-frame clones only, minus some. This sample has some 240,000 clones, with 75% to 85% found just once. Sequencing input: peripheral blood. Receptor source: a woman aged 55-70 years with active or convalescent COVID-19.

The CDR3 DNA is TGCGCCAGCAGCTACCAGCGGGGTCCACAAGATACGCAGTATTTT. This codes for CASSYQRGPQDTQYF. The V and J genes are TRBV5-1 and TRBJ2-3; 7 nucleotides match TRBD2. CDR1 is SGHRS, CDR2 YFSETQ, per germline. This CDR3 is built from 15 residues. The trim removed 3 bases at V and 5 bases at J, leaving 9 bases unmatched.

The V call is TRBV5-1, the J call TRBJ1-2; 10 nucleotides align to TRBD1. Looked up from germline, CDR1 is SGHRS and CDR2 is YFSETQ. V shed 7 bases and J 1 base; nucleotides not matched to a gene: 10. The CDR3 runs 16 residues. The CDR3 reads CASGDRDRGDNYGYTF. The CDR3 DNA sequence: TGCGCCAGCGGGGACCGGGACAGGGGCGATAACTATGGCTACACCTTC.

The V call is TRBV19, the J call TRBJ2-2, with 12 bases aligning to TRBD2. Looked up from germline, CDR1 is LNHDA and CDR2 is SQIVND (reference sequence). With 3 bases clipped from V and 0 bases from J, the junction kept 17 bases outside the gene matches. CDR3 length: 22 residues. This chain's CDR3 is CASSILQMRASGGGANTGELFF. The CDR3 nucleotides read TGTGCCAGTAGTATTCTCCAAATGAGGGCTAGCGGGGGGGGTGCGAACACCGGGGAGCTGTTTTTT.

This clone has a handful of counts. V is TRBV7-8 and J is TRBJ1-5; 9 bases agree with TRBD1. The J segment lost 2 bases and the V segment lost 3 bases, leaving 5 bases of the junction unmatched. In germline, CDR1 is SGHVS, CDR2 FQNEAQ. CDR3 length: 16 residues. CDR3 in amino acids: CASSFRTGAGNQPQHF. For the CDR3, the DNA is TGTGCCAGCAGCTTTCGGACAGGGGCTGGCAATCAGCCCCAGCATTTT.

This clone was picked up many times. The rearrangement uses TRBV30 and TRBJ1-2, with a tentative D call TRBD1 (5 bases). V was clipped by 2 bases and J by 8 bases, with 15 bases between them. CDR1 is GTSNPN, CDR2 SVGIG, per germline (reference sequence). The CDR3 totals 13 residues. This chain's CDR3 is CAWSLRGTLGYTF. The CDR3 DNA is TGTGCCTGGAGTCTACGGGGGACCCTAGGCTACACCTTC.

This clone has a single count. The CDR3 spells CASSSSGGKNEQFF. In DNA, the CDR3 is TGTGCCAGCAGCTCATCAGGGGGGAAAAATGAGCAGTTCTTC. V and J are TRBV7-9 and TRBJ2-1, with D possibly being TRBD1 (7 bases). The germline gives CDR1 SEHNR, CDR2 FQNEAQ (reference sequence). This CDR3 is built from 14 residues. Trimming took 4 bases from V and 7 from J, leaving 14 bases between them.

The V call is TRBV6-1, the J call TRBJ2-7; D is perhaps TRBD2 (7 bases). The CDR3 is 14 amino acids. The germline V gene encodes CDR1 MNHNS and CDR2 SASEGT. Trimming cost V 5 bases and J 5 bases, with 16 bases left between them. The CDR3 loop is CASSPPGGGDEQYF. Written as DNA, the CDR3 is TGTGCCAGCAGTCCCCCGGGGGGCGGGGACGAGCAGTACTTC.

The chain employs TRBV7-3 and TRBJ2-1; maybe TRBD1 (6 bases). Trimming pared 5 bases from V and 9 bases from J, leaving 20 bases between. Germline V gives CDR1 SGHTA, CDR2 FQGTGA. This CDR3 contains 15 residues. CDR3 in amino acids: CASSLQGGPRSEQFF. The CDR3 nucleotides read TGTGCCAGCAGCCTACAGGGTGGTCCTAGGAGTGAGCAGTTCTTC.

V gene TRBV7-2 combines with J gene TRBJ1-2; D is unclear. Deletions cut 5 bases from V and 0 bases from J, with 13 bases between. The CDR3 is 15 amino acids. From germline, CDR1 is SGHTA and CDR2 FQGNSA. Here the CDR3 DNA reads TGTGCCAGCAGCCAGCAGTTGGGCCCTAACTATGGCTACACCTTC. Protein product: CASSQQLGPNYGYTF.

The CDR3 nucleotides are TGTGCCAGCGGTCGGAGTCCAGTTGAGACCCAGTACTTC. Its protein is CASGRSPVETQYF. The chain recombines TRBV7-7 with TRBJ2-5; no clear D gene. V was shortened by 8 bases and J by 5 bases, with 15 bases between the two germline ends. Germline V CDR1 and CDR2: SSHAT, FNYEAQ (reference sequence). The CDR3 is made up of 13 amino acids.

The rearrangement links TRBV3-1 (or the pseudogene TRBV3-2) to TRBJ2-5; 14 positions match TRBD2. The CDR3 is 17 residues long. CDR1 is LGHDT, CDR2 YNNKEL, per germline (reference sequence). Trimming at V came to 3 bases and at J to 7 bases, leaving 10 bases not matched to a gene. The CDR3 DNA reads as TGTGCCAGCAGCCACGCGGGACTAGCGGGGGTCGGGGGGACCCAGTACTTC. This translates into CASSHAGLAGVGGTQYF.

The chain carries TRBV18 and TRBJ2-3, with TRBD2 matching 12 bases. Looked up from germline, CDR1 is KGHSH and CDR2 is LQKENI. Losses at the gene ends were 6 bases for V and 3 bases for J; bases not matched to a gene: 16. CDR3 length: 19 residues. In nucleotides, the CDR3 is TGTGCCAGCTCGCCGCGGGGACCGGGACTAGCGGGTGGGACAGATACGCAGTATTTT. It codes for CASSPRGPGLAGGTDTQYF.

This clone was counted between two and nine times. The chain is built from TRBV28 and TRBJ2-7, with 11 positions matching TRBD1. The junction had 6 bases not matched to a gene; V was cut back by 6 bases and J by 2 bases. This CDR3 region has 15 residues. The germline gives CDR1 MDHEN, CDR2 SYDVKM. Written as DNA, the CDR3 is TGTGCCAGCAGGGGCCGGACAGGGGGCACCTACGAGCAGTACTTC. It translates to CASRGRTGGTYEQYF.

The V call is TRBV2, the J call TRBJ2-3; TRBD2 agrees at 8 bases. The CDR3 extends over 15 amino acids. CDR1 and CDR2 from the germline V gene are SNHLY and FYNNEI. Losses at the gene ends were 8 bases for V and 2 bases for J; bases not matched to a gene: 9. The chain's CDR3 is CASERSGGFTDTQYF. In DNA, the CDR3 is TGTGCCAGCGAACGGAGCGGGGGATTCACAGATACGCAGTATTTT.

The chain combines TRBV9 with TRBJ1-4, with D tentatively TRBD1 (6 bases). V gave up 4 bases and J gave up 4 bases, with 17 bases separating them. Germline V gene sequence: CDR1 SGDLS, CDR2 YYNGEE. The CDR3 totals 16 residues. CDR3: CASSLTPGGFNEKLFF. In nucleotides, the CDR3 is TGTGCCAGCAGCCTGACCCCGGGGGGCTTTAATGAAAAACTGTTTTTT.

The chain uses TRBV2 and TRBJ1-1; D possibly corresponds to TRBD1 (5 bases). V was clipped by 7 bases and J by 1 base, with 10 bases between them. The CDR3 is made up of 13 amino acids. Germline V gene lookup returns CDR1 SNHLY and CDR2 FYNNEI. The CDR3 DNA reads TGTGCCAGCAACAGACAGCAGAACACTGAAGCTTTCTTT. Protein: CASNRQQNTEAFF.

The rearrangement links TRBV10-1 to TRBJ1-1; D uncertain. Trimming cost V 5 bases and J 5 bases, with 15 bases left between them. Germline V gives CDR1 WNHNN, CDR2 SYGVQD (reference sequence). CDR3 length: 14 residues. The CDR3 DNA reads TGCGCCAGCAGTTCCACTTCAGGCAAGACTGAAGCTTTCTTT. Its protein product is CASSSTSGKTEAFF.

The CDR3 sequence is CASGLVLGQGLNSPLHF. As DNA, the CDR3 is TGTGCTAGTGGTTTGGTTTTGGGACAGGGACTTAATTCACCCCTCCACTTT. V gene TRBV12-5 combines with J gene TRBJ1-6, with 9 positions matching TRBD1. Germline V gene data show CDR1 as LGHNT and CDR2 as FRNRAP. The junction had 6 bases not matched to a gene; V was cut back by 0 bases and J by 6 bases. The CDR3 contains 17 residues. The variable domain in full, completed from reference TRBV12-5 and TRBJ1-6, reads DARVTQTPRHKVTEMGQEVTMRCQPILGHNTVFWYRQTMMQGLELLAYFRNRAPLDDSGMPKDRFSAEMPDATLATLKIQPSEPRDSAVYFCASGLVLGQGLNSPLHFGNGTRLTVT.

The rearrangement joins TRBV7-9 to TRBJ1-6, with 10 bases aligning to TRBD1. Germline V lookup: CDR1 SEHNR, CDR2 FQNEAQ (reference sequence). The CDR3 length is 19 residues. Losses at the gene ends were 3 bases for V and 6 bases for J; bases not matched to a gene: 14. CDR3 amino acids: CASSFWGTGARGINSPLHF. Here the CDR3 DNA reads TGTGCCAGCAGCTTCTGGGGGACAGGGGCCCGAGGGATTAATTCACCCCTCCACTTT.

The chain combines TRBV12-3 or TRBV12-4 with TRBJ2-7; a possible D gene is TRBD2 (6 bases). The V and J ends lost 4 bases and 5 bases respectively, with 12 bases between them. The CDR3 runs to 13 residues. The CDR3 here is CASSSLGGNEQYF. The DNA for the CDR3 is TGTGCCAGCAGTTCACTGGGCGGGAACGAGCAGTACTTC.

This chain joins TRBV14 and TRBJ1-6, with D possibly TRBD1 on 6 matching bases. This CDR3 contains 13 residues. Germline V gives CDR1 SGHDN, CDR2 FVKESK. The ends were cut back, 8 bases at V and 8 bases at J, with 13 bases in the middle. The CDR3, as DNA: TGTGCCAGCTCCCCCAGGGGTGATTCACCCCTCCACTTT. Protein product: CASSPRGDSPLHF.

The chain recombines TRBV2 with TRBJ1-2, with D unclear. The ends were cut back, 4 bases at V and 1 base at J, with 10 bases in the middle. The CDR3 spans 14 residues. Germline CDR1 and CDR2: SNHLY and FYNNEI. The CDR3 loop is CASSGDTFNYGYTF. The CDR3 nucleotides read TGTGCCAGCAGTGGAGACACATTTAACTATGGCTACACCTTC.

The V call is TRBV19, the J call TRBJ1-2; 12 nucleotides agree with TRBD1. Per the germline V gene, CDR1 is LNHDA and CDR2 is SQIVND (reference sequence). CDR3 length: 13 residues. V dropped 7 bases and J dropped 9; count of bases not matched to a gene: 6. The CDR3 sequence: CASTGTGGMSYTF. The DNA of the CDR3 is TGTGCCAGTACCGGGACAGGGGGCATGAGCTACACCTTC.

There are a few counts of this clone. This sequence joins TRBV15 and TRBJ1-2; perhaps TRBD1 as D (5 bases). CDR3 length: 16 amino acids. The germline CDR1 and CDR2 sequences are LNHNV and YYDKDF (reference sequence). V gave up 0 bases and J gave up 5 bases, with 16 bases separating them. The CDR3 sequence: CATSRDRGFESYGYTF. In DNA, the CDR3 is TGTGCCACCAGCAGAGATCGGGGGTTTGAATCGTATGGCTACACCTTC.

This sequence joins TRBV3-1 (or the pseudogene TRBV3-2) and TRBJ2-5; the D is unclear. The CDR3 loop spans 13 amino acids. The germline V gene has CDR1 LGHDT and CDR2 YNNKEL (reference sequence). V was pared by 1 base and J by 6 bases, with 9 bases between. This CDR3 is CASSQGLLQTQYF. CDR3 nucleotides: TGTGCCAGCAGCCAAGGACTGCTTCAGACCCAGTACTTC.

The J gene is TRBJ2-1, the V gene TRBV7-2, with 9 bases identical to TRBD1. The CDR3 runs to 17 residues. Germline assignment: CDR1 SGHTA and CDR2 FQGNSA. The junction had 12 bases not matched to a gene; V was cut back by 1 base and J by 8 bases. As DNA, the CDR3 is TGTGCCAGCAGCTTAGTTCCGTACCGGGACAGGGTCGATGAGCAGTTCTTC. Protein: CASSLVPYRDRVDEQFF.

The chain's CDR3 is CASSLTGTGGDYGYTF. The CDR3 region has the DNA TGCGCCAGCAGTTTGACCGGGACAGGGGGCGACTATGGCTACACCTTC. The V gene is TRBV4-1, the J gene TRBJ1-2, with 12 nucleotides matching TRBD1. Germline CDR1 reads MGHRA; CDR2 reads YSYEKL. J lost 3 bases, V lost 6 bases, and 8 bases had no gene match. This CDR3 has 16 amino acids.

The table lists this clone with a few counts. CDR3 DNA sequence: TGTGCCAGCAGCTGGAGAATGAACACTGAAGCTTTCTTT. The encoded protein is CASSWRMNTEAFF. The rearrangement uses TRBV7-3 and TRBJ1-1, with unresolved D. Trimming stripped 4 bases from V and 0 bases from J, with 6 bases between. Looked up from germline, CDR1 is SGHTA and CDR2 is FQGTGA. CDR3 length equals 13 residues.